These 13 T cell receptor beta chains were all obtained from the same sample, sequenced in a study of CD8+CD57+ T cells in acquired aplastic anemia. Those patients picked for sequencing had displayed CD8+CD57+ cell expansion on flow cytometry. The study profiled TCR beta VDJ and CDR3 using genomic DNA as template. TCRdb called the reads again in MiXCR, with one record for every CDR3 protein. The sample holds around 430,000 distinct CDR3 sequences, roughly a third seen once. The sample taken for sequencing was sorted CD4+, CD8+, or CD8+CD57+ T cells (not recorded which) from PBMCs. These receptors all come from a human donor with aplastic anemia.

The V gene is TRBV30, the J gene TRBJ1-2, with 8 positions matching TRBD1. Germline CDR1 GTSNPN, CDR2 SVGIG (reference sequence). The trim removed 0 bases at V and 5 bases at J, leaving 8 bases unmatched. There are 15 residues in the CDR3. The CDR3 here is CAWSVRTGIDYGYTF. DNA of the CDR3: TGTGCCTGGAGTGTCCGGACAGGGATTGATTATGGCTACACCTTC.

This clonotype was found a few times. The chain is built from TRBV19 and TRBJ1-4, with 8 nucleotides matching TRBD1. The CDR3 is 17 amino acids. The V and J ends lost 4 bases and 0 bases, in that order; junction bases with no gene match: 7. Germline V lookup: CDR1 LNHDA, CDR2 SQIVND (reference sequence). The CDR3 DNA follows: TGTGCCAGTAGTACCTCCGACAGGGGAGCAACTAATGAAAAACTGTTTTTT. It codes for CASSTSDRGATNEKLFF.

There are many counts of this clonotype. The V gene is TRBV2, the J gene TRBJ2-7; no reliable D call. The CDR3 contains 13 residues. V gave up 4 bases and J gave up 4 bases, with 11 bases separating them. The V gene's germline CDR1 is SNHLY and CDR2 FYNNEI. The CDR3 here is CASSVETAYEQYF. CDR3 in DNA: TGTGCCAGCAGTGTTGAAACAGCTTACGAGCAGTACTTC.

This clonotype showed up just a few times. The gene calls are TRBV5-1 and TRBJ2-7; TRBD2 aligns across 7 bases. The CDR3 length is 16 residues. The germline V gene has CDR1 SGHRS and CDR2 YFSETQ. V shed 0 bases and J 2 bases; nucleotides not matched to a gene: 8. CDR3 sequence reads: CASSLDSLAAPYEQYF. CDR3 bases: TGCGCCAGCAGCTTGGATTCGCTAGCGGCCCCCTACGAGCAGTACTTC.

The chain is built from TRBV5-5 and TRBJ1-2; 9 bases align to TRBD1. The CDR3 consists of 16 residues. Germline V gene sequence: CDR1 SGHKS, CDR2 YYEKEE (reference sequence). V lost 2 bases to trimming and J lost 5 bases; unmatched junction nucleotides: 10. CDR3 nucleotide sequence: TGTGCCAGCAGCTTAACAGGGGGCGTCAACACTTATGGCTACACCTTC. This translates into CASSLTGGVNTYGYTF.

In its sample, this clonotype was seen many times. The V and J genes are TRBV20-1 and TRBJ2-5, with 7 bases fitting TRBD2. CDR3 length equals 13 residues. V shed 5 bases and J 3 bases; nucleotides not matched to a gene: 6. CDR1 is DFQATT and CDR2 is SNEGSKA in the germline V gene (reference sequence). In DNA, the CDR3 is TGCAGTGCTTGCCCGGCGGGAGAAGAGACCCAGTACTTC. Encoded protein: CSACPAGEETQYF.

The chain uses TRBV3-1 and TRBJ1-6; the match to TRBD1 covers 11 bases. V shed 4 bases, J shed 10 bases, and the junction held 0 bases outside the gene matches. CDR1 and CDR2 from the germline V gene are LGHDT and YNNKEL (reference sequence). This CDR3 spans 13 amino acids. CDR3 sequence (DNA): TGTGCCAGCAGCCGGGACAGGGGGTCACCCCTCCACTTT. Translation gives CASSRDRGSPLHF.

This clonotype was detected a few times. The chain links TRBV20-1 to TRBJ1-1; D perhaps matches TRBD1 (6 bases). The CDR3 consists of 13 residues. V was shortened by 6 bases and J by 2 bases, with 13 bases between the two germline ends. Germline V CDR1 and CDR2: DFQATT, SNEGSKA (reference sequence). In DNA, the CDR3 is TGCAGTGCAAAATCAGGGGTTAACACTGAAGCTTTCTTT. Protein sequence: CSAKSGVNTEAFF.

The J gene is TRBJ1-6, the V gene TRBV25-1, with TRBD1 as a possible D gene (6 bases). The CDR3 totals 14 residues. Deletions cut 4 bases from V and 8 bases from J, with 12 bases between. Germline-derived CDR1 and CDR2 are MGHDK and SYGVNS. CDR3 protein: CASSAQGIDSPLHF. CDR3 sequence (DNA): TGTGCCAGCAGTGCTCAGGGGATCGATTCACCCCTCCACTTT.

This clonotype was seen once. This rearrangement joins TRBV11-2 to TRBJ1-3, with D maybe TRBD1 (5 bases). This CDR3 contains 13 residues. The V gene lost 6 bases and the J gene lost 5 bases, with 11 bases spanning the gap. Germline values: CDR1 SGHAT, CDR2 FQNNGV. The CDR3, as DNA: TGTGCCAGCAGTTACCGGGGCAGAAACACCATATATTTT. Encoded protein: CASSYRGRNTIYF.

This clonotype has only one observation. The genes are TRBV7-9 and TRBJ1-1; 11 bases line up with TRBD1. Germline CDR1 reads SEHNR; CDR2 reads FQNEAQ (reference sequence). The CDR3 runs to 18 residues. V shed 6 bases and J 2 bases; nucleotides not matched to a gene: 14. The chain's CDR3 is CASSLGTGGVGTNTEAFF. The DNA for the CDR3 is TGTGCCAGCAGTTTGGGGACAGGGGGTGTGGGGACAAACACTGAAGCTTTCTTT.

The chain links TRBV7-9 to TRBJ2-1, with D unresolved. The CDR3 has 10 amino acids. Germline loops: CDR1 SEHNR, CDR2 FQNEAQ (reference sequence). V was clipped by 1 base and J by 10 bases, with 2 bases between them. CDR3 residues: CASSLGEQFF. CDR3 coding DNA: TGTGCCAGCAGCTTAGGGGAGCAGTTCTTC.

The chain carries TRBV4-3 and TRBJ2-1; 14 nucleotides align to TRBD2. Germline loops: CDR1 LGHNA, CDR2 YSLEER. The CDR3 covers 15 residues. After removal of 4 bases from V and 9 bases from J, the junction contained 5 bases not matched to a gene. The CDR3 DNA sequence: TGCGCCAGCAGCCCGGGACTAGCGGGGGCATTTGAGCAGTTCTTC. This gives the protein CASSPGLAGAFEQFF.